The sequence of this T cell receptor beta chain was determined in a study of blood T cell repertoires in COVID-19. The data were produced by immunoSEQ multiplex PCR, yet TCRdb's version contains in-frame clones alone and is incomplete. The sample shows 200,000 to 300,000 clones, approximately 85% of them seen only once. All enrollees were about 18 to 89 years old and from some 24 US areas. Germline CDR1 reads GTSNPN; CDR2 reads SVGIG (reference sequence). The CDR3 consists of 12 residues. Losses at the gene ends were 0 bases for V and 16 bases for J; bases not matched to a gene: 8. The source of this sequence is a woman between 50 and 59 years old with acute COVID-19. The V call is TRBV30, the J call TRBJ2-2; TRBD1 matches 7 bases. The sequenced sample consisted of PBMCs or T cells enriched from blood (not recorded which). The CDR3 region has the DNA TGTGCCTGGAGTGTTAAGGGAAGGGGGCCGTTTTTT. The encoded protein is CAWSVKGRGPFF.